The 32 T cell receptor beta chains below were found in one sample sequenced in a study of healthy donors' naive CD4 and CD8 T cells. Each TCR library used 500 ng of total RNA and a linear amplification protocol. TCRdb called the reads again in MiXCR, with one record for every CDR3 protein. The table records approximately 180,000 distinct CDR3 sequences, about four fifths of them present only once. The source material was naive CD4+ and CD8+ T cells sorted from blood, pooled from several donors. These receptors originate from a pool of human donors in good health; the sample pools cells from several healthy donors.

This clonotype was detected only once. V gene TRBV6-5 combines with J gene TRBJ2-7, with 10 bases lining up with TRBD2. CDR3 length equals 12 residues. Germline trimming cut 10 bases from V and 3 bases from J; bases unmatched to any gene: 3. Germline lookup yields CDR1 MNHEY and CDR2 SVGAGI. This chain's CDR3 is CATRTSGYEQYF. CDR3 sequence (DNA): TGTGCCACCCGGACTAGCGGCTACGAGCAGTACTTC.

CDR3: CASSLGQGVYNEQFF. In DNA, the CDR3 is TGTGCCAGCAGCTTGGGACAGGGGGTTTACAATGAGCAGTTCTTC. This sequence joins TRBV5-4 and TRBJ2-1; the match to TRBD1 covers 9 bases. The CDR3 totals 15 residues. CDR1 SGHNT and CDR2 YYREEE come from the germline V gene (reference sequence). Germline trimming cut 0 bases from V and 4 bases from J; bases unmatched to any gene: 2.

V usage is TRBV6-5 and J usage is TRBJ2-5; 7 nucleotides align to TRBD1. The CDR3 totals 15 residues. CDR1 and CDR2 (germline): MNHEY, SVGAGI. V was clipped by 2 bases and J by 4 bases; unmatched bases: 7. The CDR3 DNA reads TGTGCCAGCAGTTACGTACAGGGGCTGGGAGAGACCCAGTACTTC. Protein: CASSYVQGLGETQYF.

The V and J genes are TRBV30 and TRBJ2-4; possible D gene TRBD1, 5 bases. The CDR3 runs 14 residues. Trimming stripped 1 base from V and 5 bases from J, with 12 bases between. CDR1 is GTSNPN, CDR2 SVGIG, per germline (reference sequence). The CDR3 DNA follows: TGTGCCTGGAGTGCAGGGCGAGTAGAAAACATTCAGTACTTC. It is translated as CAWSAGRVENIQYF.

The chain couples TRBV19 to TRBJ2-3, with D unresolved. Trimming left V 5 bases short and J 2 bases short, with 11 bases between. The germline CDR1 and CDR2 sequences are LNHDA and SQIVND (reference sequence). This CDR3 is 14 amino acids long. CDR3 bases: TGTGCCAGTAGTGGGCTAGAGAACACAGATACGCAGTATTTT. This translates into CASSGLENTDTQYF.

The CDR3 spells CSATESGRDSGELFF. CDR3 DNA: TGCAGTGCTACAGAGAGCGGGAGAGACAGCGGGGAGCTGTTTTTT. V usage is TRBV20-1 and J usage is TRBJ2-2; 8 bases fit TRBD2. From germline, CDR1 is DFQATT and CDR2 SNEGSKA (reference sequence). This CDR3 has 15 residues. V lost 4 bases and J lost 7; bases outside the gene matches: 11.

The chain couples TRBV29-1 to TRBJ1-1, with D perhaps TRBD1 (6 bases). The CDR3 totals 15 residues. Germline V gene sequence: CDR1 SQVTM, CDR2 ANQGSEA. V was trimmed by 4 bases and J by 0 bases, leaving 15 bases between them. Here the CDR3 reads CSVVRQGLMNTEAFF. DNA for the CDR3: TGCAGCGTTGTACGCCAGGGGCTGATGAACACTGAAGCTTTCTTT. Filled out from reference TRBV29-1 and TRBJ1-1, the complete variable domain reads SAVISQKPSRDICQRGTSLTIQCQVDSQVTMMFWYRQQPGQSLTLIATANQGSEATYESGFVIDKFPISRPNLTFSTLTVSNMSPEDSSIYLCSVVRQGLMNTEAFFGQGTRLTVV.

The genes are TRBV29-1 and TRBJ2-1; 12 bases align to TRBD2. From germline, CDR1 is SQVTM and CDR2 ANQGSEA. The V gene end was trimmed by 6 bases and the J gene end by 8 bases; junction bases not matched to a gene: 20. The CDR3 is 18 amino acids. This CDR3 reads CSVPPFRLAGGPADEQFF. CDR3 DNA: TGCAGCGTGCCCCCTTTTCGGCTAGCGGGAGGGCCCGCCGATGAGCAGTTCTTC.

The chain is built from TRBV27 and TRBJ2-7, with D uncertain. The CDR3 sequence is 15 residues long. The germline V gene has CDR1 MNHEY and CDR2 SMNVEV (reference sequence). V dropped 0 bases and J dropped 2 bases, with 11 bases sitting between them. CDR3 loop: CASSLSAEKPYEQYF. CDR3 coding DNA: TGTGCCAGCAGTTTATCGGCAGAGAAACCCTACGAGCAGTACTTC.

The rearrangement links TRBV5-4 to TRBJ2-1; 7 bases align to TRBD2. Germline trimming cut 3 bases from V and 6 bases from J; bases unmatched to any gene: 9. The CDR3 consists of 15 residues. The germline V gene has CDR1 SGHNT and CDR2 YYREEE (reference sequence). The CDR3 loop is CASSYRDYYTNEQFF. The CDR3 bases are TGTGCCAGCAGCTACCGGGACTACTACACCAATGAGCAGTTCTTC. Combining the CDR3 with reference TRBV5-4 and TRBJ2-1 gives the whole variable domain ETGVTQSPTHLIKTRGQQVTLRCSSQSGHNTVSWYQQALGQGPQFIFQYYREEENGRGNFPPRFSGLQFPNYSSELNVNALELDDSALYLCASSYRDYYTNEQFFGPGTRLTVL.

At least ten counts were recorded for this clonotype. V usage is TRBV4-3 and J usage is TRBJ2-1; 11 bases agree with TRBD2. Trimming took 4 bases from V and 3 from J; bases not matched to a gene: 2. Germline-derived CDR1 and CDR2 are LGHNA and YSLEER. This CDR3 contains 15 residues. DNA for the CDR3: TGCGCCAGCAGCCCGGGACTAGCGGACTACAATGAGCAGTTCTTC. Its protein product is CASSPGLADYNEQFF.

The rearrangement uses TRBV4-1 and TRBJ1-2; D might be TRBD1 (6 bases). The germline CDR1 and CDR2 sequences are MGHRA and YSYEKL. The CDR3 covers 14 residues. Trimming pared 0 bases from V and 7 bases from J, leaving 12 bases between. In nucleotides, the CDR3 is TGCGCCAGCAGCCAAGAACCCGTAGGGGGTGGCTACACCTTC. It is translated as CASSQEPVGGGYTF.

In its sample, this clonotype was seen once. V is TRBV18 and J is TRBJ2-1; TRBD2 agrees at 7 bases. This CDR3 spans 12 amino acids. From germline, CDR1 is KGHSH and CDR2 LQKENI. V shed 3 bases, J shed 8 bases, and the junction held 1 base outside the gene matches. CDR3 protein: CASSPRGDEQFF. CDR3 bases: TGTGCCAGCTCACCCCGGGGGGATGAGCAGTTCTTC.

V is TRBV29-1 and J is TRBJ2-1; the match to TRBD1 covers 7 bases. This CDR3 is 13 amino acids long. Germline V gene data show CDR1 as SQVTM and CDR2 as ANQGSEA. V gave up 4 bases and J gave up 10 bases; unmatched junction bases: 10. This CDR3 is CSVGTGYNYEQFF. In nucleotides, the CDR3 is TGCAGCGTTGGGACAGGCTACAACTACGAGCAGTTCTTC.

Here the CDR3 reads CASSMDRTYEQYF. Here the CDR3 DNA reads TGTGCCAGTAGTATGGACAGGACCTACGAGCAGTACTTC. The genes are TRBV19 and TRBJ2-7; 7 positions agree with TRBD1. Germline CDR1 and CDR2: LNHDA and SQIVND (reference sequence). The CDR3 covers 13 residues. Losses at the gene ends were 3 bases for V and 2 bases for J; bases not matched to a gene: 1.

J is TRBJ2-3 and V is TRBV7-2; D is uncertain. V was pared by 5 bases and J by 2 bases, with 8 bases between. The CDR3 runs to 13 residues. Germline-derived CDR1 and CDR2 are SGHTA and FQGNSA. As DNA, the CDR3 is TGTGCCAGCAGCCTCAAGCACACAGATACGCAGTATTTT. Translation: CASSLKHTDTQYF.

The rearrangement links TRBV6-5 to TRBJ1-2; 10 bases fit TRBD1. V lost 4 bases, J lost 6 bases, and 5 bases stayed unmatched. The CDR3 is 14 residues long. Germline assignment: CDR1 MNHEY and CDR2 SVGAGI. CDR3 coding DNA: TGTGCCAGCAGTTGGGGACAGGGGAGTAATGGCTACACCTTC. It yields the protein CASSWGQGSNGYTF.

The chain couples TRBV6-5 to TRBJ2-1, with TRBD2 matching 8 bases. Per germline, CDR1 MNHEY and CDR2 SVGAGI. This CDR3 contains 13 residues. Trimming cost V 5 bases and J 7 bases; bases outside gene matches: 4. The CDR3 here is CASSELAENEQFF. The CDR3 nucleotides read TGTGCCAGCAGTGAACTAGCGGAGAATGAGCAGTTCTTC.

This clonotype has more than one count but fewer than ten. V usage is TRBV27 and J usage is TRBJ2-7, with D maybe TRBD1 (5 bases). V lost 5 bases and J 0 bases, leaving 11 bases between the germline ends. The CDR3 is 14 residues long. Germline CDR1 MNHEY, CDR2 SMNVEV (reference sequence). The CDR3 is CASSGQGSSYEQYF. CDR3 nucleotides: TGTGCCAGCAGTGGGCAGGGTTCCTCCTACGAGCAGTACTTC.

The chain carries TRBV29-1 and TRBJ2-1; D remains ambiguous. This CDR3 region has 11 residues. Germline V gene data show CDR1 as SQVTM and CDR2 as ANQGSEA. Trimming removed 4 bases at V and 8 bases at J, with 9 bases between. CDR3 nucleotides: TGCAGCGTTGCCGTCCAGCATGAGCAGTTCTTC. Translating it yields CSVAVQHEQFF.

The rearrangement uses TRBV29-1 and TRBJ1-1; 8 positions agree with TRBD1. Germline CDR1 SQVTM, CDR2 ANQGSEA. The CDR3 is made up of 16 amino acids. V was pared by 2 bases and J by 0 bases, with 8 bases of the junction left unmatched. In DNA form, the CDR3 reads TGCAGCGTTGAAAGCCGGGACAGGAGCTTGAACACTGAAGCTTTCTTT. This gives the protein CSVESRDRSLNTEAFF.

This rearrangement joins TRBV6-1 to TRBJ2-3; possibly TRBD1 for D (6 bases). The CDR3 runs to 13 residues. CDR1 is MNHNS, CDR2 SASEGT, per germline. The germline V and J ends were trimmed by 6 bases and 5 bases, with 12 bases remaining between them. The CDR3 here is CASSQGLKDTQYF. The DNA for the CDR3 is TGTGCCAGCAGCCAGGGGTTAAAAGATACGCAGTATTTT.

The rearrangement joins TRBV29-1 to TRBJ2-1; possible D gene TRBD2, 6 bases. CDR1 is SQVTM, CDR2 ANQGSEA, per germline. The CDR3 is 11 amino acids. CDR3 region: CSGGSYNEQFF. The DNA for the CDR3 is TGCTCCGGGGGCTCCTACAATGAGCAGTTCTTC.

As regards this clonotype: A junction end diverges from the germline sequence, so it may reflect a read error. The CDR3 DNA reads TGTGCCAGTACTATGGGCTCAGGGTCGAACATTGAAGCTTTCTTT. Translation gives CASTMGSGSNIEAFF. The chain uses TRBV19 and TRBJ1-1, with D maybe TRBD1 (5 bases). The CDR3 is 15 residues long. CDR1 is LNHDA and CDR2 is SQIVND in the germline V gene (reference sequence). The full variable domain, rest sourced from reference TRBV19 and TRBJ1-1, is DGGITQSPKYLFRKEGQNVTLSCEQNLNHDAMYWYRQDPGQGLRLIYYSQIVNDFQKGDIAEGYSVSREKKESFPLTVTSAQKNPTAFYLCASTMGSGSNIEAFFGQGTRLTVV.

The chain recombines TRBV5-1 with TRBJ1-1; tentative D call: TRBD1 (5 bases). V was pared by 4 bases and J by 3 bases, with 13 bases between. From germline, CDR1 is SGHRS and CDR2 YFSETQ. This CDR3 has 14 amino acids. The CDR3 sequence: CASSLRGMDTEAFF. CDR3 nucleotide sequence: TGCGCCAGCAGCCTACGGGGGATGGACACTGAAGCTTTCTTT.

The genes are TRBV27 and TRBJ1-1; 8 bases align to TRBD1. Germline trimming cut 5 bases from V and 9 bases from J; bases unmatched to any gene: 14. This CDR3 region has 15 residues. Germline-derived CDR1 and CDR2 are MNHEY and SMNVEV (reference sequence). CDR3 in DNA: TGTGCCAGCAGTCCTAGGGGACAGGTGTACATTAAAGCTTTCTTT. Protein: CASSPRGQVYIKAFF.

The chain links TRBV27 to TRBJ2-3, with D uncertain. This CDR3 region has 13 residues. V lost 4 bases, J lost 5 bases, and 10 bases lay in between. Looked up from germline, CDR1 is MNHEY and CDR2 is SMNVEV (reference sequence). CDR3 residues: CASSSIKIDTQYF. Written as DNA, the CDR3 is TGTGCCAGCAGTTCTATAAAGATAGATACGCAGTATTTT.

The chain links TRBV30 to TRBJ1-1; D possibly corresponds to TRBD1 (6 bases). CDR3 size: 13 residues. From germline, CDR1 is GTSNPN and CDR2 SVGIG (reference sequence). Between the trimmed V and J ends, which lost 0 bases and 4 bases, there was a span of 9 bases. The CDR3 coding sequence is TGTGCCTGGAGTGTAGGGGGATCCACTGAAGCTTTCTTT. Its translation is CAWSVGGSTEAFF. Complete variable domain (other parts from reference TRBV30 and TRBJ1-1): SQTIHQWPATLVQPVGSPLSLECTVEGTSNPNLYWYRQAAGRGLQLLFYSVGIGQISSEVPQNLSASRPQDRQFILSSKKLLLSDSGFYLCAWSVGGSTEAFFGQGTRLTVV.

CDR3: CASSKVYEQYF. In nucleotides, the CDR3 is TGTGCCAGCAGTAAGGTTTACGAGCAGTACTTC. The V call is TRBV2, the J call TRBJ2-7, with D unclear. Germline loops: CDR1 SNHLY, CDR2 FYNNEI. The V and J ends lost 5 bases and 4 bases respectively, with 6 bases between them. CDR3 length equals 11 residues. The full variable domain, completed using reference TRBV2 and TRBJ2-7, is EPEVTQTPSHQVTQMGQEVILRCVPISNHLYFYWYRQILGQKVEFLVSFYNNEISEKSEIFDDQFSVERPDGSNFTLKIRSTKLEDSAMYFCASSKVYEQYFGPGTRLTVT.

This clonotype came up once. The chain is built from TRBV29-1 and TRBJ1-3, with a tentative D call TRBD1 (6 bases). This CDR3 has 14 residues. CDR1 is SQVTM and CDR2 is ANQGSEA in the germline V gene. Trimming took off 3 bases at V and 2 bases at J, with 11 bases between the two ends. The CDR3 DNA sequence: TGCAGCGTTGAGGCGCAGGGGACTGGAAACACCATATATTTT. Its translation is CSVEAQGTGNTIYF.

This chain joins TRBV29-1 and TRBJ2-7; D is undetermined. V was trimmed by 4 bases and J by 0 bases, leaving 7 bases between them. The CDR3 totals 12 residues. In germline, CDR1 is SQVTM, CDR2 ANQGSEA. CDR3 DNA: TGCAGCGTTGTCATCAACTCCTACGAGCAGTACTTC. It is translated as CSVVINSYEQYF.

The rearrangement links TRBV5-4 to TRBJ2-2; D is perhaps TRBD2 (5 bases). The length of the CDR3 is 14 residues. CDR1 and CDR2 (germline): SGHNT, YYREEE (reference sequence). V was trimmed by 3 bases and J by 7 bases, leaving 13 bases between them. The CDR3 sequence: CASSSIHRGGELFF. The CDR3 DNA sequence: TGTGCCAGCAGCTCCATACACCGGGGCGGGGAGCTGTTTTTT. The variable domain in full, completed from reference TRBV5-4 and TRBJ2-2, reads ETGVTQSPTHLIKTRGQQVTLRCSSQSGHNTVSWYQQALGQGPQFIFQYYREEENGRGNFPPRFSGLQFPNYSSELNVNALELDDSALYLCASSSIHRGGELFFGEGSRLTVL.